This T cell receptor (beta chain) was captured by sequencing in a study of T cells in Graves' hyperthyroidism and ophthalmopathy. The V end was cut by 4 bases, the J end by 0 bases, with 13 bases between. There are 15 residues in the CDR3. Germline lookup yields CDR1 GTSNPN and CDR2 SVGIG (reference sequence). Researchers amplified the TCR beta CDR3 regions from RNA transcripts. First-round RT-PCR targeting the TCR CDR3 was performed with the HTBI primer set. Via MiXCR, TCRdb re-called the multiplex PCR reads, giving one row per CDR3 protein. The sample has hundreds of thousands of distinct CDR3 sequences, more than 14% seen once. The study excluded patients with uncontrolled infection, other autoimmune disease, pregnancy or lactation.

Sequencing was carried out using blood. The TCR was taken from a woman aged 45-60 years with Graves' ophthalmopathy. J is TRBJ2-1 and V is TRBV30; D is perhaps TRBD2 (6 bases). CDR3 protein: CAWKVGSSSYNEQFF. CDR3 DNA sequence: TGTGCCTGGAAAGTCGGGAGCAGCTCCTACAATGAGCAGTTCTTC. Full variable domain (outside the CDR3, taken from reference TRBV30 and TRBJ2-1): SQTIHQWPATLVQPVGSPLSLECTVEGTSNPNLYWYRQAAGRGLQLLFYSVGIGQISSEVPQNLSASRPQDRQFILSSKKLLLSDSGFYLCAWKVGSSSYNEQFFGPGTRLTVL.